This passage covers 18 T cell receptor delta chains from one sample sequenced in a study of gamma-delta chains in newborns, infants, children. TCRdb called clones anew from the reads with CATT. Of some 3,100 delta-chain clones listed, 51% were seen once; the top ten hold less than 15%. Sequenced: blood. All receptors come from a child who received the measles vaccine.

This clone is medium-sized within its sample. The CDR3, as DNA: TGTGCTCTTGGGGAACGTATCATTCCTACGGGTCATGGAAGGGATAAGACGGACACCGATAAACTCATCTTT. It is translated as CALGERIIPTGHGRDKTDTDKLIF. The rearrangement links TRDV1 to TRDJ1, with D possibly being TRDD2 (7 bases). Germline V gene sequence: CDR1 TSWWSYY, CDR2 QGS. CDR3 size: 24 residues. Trimming stripped 1 base from V and 0 bases from J, with 36 bases between.

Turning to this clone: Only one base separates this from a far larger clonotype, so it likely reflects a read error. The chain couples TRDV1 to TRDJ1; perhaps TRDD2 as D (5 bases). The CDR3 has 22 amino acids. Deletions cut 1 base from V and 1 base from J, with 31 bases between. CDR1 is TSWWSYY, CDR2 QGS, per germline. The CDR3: CALGEPRRLLEVRNSPTDKLIF. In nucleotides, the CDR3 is TGTGCTCTTGGGGAACCGAGACGGCTCCTAGAAGTACGGAACTCCCCCACCGATAAACTCATCTTT.

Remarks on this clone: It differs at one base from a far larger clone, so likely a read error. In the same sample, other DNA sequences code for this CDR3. The CDR3 region is CALGELTPRTGGSDKLIF. Here the CDR3 DNA reads TGTGCTCTTGGGGAGCTGACACCTCGTACTGGGGGATCCGATAAACTCATCTTT. The chain recombines TRDV1 with TRDJ1; 10 bases line up with TRDD3. The junction had 13 bases not matched to a gene; V was cut back by 3 bases and J by 3 bases. Germline V lookup: CDR1 TSWWSYY, CDR2 QGS. The CDR3 loop spans 18 amino acids.

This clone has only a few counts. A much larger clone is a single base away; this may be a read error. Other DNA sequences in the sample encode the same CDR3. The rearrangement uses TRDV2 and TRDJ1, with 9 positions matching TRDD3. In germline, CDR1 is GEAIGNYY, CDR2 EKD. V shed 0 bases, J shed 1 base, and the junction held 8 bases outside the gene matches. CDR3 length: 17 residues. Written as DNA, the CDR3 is TGTGCCTGTGACACCGTGGGGGATAAAGATCCCACCGATAAACTCATCTTT. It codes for CACDTVGDKDPTDKLIF.

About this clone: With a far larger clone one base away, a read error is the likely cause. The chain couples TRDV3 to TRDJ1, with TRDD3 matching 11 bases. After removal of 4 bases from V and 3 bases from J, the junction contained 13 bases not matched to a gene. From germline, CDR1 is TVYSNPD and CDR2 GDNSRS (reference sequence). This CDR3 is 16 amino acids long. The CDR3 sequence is CACPHLGDTMADKLIF. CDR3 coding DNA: TGTGCCTGCCCCCATCTGGGGGATACCATGGCCGATAAACTCATCTTT.

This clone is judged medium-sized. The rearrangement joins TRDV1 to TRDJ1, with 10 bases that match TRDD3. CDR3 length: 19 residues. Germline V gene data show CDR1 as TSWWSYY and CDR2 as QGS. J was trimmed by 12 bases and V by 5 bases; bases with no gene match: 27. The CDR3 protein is CALGFNGIRLLGDASPVIF. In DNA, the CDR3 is TGTGCTCTTGGGTTTAACGGTATACGTTTACTGGGGGATGCCTCGCCGGTCATCTTT.

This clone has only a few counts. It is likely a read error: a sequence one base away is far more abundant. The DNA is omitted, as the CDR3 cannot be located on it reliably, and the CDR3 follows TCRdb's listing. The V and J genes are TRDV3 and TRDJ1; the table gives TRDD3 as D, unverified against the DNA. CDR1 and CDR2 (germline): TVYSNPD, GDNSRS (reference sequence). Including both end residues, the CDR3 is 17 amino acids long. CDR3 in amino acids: CATTLGYWGIGTDKLIF.

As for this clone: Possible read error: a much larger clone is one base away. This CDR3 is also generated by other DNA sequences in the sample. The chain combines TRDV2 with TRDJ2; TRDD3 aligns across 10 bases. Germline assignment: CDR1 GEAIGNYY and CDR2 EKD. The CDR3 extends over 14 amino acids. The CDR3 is CACDILGDTAQLFF. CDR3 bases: TGCGCCTGTGACATACTGGGGGATACAGCACAACTCTTCTTT.

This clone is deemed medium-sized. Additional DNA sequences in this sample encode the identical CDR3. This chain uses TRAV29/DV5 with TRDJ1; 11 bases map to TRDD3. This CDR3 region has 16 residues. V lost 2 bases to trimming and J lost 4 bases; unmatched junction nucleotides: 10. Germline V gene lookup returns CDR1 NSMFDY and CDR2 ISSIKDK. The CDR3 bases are TGTGCAGCAAGGTACCTACTGGGGGATAACATCGATAAACTCATCTTT. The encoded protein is CAARYLLGDNIDKLIF.

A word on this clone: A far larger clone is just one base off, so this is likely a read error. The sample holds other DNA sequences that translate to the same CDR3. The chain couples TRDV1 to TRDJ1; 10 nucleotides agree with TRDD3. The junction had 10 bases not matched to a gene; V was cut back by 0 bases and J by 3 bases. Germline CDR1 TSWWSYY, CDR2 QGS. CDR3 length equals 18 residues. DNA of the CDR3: TGTGCTCTTGGGGAACTGACCCCTCGTACTGGGGGATCCGATAAACTCATCTTT. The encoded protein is CALGELTPRTGGSDKLIF.

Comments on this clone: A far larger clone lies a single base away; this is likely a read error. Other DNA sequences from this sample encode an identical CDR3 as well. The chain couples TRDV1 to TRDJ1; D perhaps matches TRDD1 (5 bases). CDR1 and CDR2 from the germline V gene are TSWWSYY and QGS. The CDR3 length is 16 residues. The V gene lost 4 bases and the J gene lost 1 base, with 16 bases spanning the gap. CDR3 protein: CALGGVEEEITDKLIF. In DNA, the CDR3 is TGTGCTCTTGGGGGTGTCGAAGAGGAAATCACCGATAAACTCATCTTT.

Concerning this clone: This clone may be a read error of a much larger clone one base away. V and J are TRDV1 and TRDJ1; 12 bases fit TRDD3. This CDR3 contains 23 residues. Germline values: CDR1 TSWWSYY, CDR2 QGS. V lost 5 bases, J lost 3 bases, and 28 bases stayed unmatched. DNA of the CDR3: TGTGCTCTTGGGAACCTAGTGTATCATTCTCTGGGGGATACGCCTCCTTACGCCGATAAACTCATCTTT. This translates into CALGNLVYHSLGDTPPYADKLIF.

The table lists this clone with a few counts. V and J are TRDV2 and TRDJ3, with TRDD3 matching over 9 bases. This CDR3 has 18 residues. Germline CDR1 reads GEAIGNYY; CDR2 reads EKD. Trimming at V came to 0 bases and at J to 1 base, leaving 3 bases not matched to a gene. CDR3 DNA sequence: TGTGCCTGTGACACCGCTGGGGGATTATCCTGGGACACCCGACAGATGTTTTTC. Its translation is CACDTAGGLSWDTRQMFF.

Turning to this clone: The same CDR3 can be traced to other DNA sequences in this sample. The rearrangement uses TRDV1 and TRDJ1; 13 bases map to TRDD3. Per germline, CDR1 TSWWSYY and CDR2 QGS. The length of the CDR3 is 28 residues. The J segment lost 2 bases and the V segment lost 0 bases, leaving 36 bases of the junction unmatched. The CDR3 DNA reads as TGTGCTCTTGGGGAACTATCCCTACTCCCCTCGTACTGGGGGATACGAGGAGAACTAAAGCCCTCAACCGATAAACTCATCTTT. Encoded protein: CALGELSLLPSYWGIRGELKPSTDKLIF.

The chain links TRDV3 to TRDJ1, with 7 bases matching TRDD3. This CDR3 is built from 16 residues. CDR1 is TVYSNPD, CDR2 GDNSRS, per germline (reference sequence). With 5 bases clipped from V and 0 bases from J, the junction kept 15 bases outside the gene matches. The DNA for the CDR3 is TGTGCCCACCTACCGTGGGGGACCCCGTACACCGATAAACTCATCTTT. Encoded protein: CAHLPWGTPYTDKLIF.

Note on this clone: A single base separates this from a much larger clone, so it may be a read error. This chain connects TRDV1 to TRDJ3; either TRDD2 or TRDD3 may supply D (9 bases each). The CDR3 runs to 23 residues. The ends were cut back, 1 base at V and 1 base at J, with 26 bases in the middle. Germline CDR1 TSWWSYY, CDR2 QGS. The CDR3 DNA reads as TGTGCTCTTGGGGAACGCCGCCTTCCTACGCGGGGGATACATTCCTGGGACACCCGACAGATGTTTTTC. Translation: CALGERRLPTRGIHSWDTRQMFF.

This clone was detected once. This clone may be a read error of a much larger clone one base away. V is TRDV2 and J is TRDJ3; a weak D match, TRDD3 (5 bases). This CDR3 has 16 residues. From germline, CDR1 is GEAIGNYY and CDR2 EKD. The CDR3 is CACDTYGSWDTRRMFF. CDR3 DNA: TGTGCCTGTGACACGTACGGCTCCTGGGACACCCGACGGATGTTTTTC.

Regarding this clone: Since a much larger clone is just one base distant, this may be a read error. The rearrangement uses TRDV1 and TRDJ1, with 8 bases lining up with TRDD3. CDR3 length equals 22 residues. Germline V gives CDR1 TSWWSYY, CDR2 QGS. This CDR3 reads CALGESRALPFGRGIYTDRLIF. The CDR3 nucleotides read TGTGCTCTTGGGGAATCAAGGGCTCTTCCGTTTGGGAGGGGGATATACACCGATAGACTCATCTTT.